This record looks at one T cell receptor (beta chain) sequence and its context. The sample belongs to a study of blood T cell repertoires in COVID-19. Study background: There were acute and convalescent COVID-19 samples, and they came from the United States, Italy and Spain.

Sequenced by immunoSEQ multiplex PCR; TCRdb stores in-frame clones only, minus some. The sample holds 100,000 to 110,000 clones, approximately 91% seen once. Germline CDR1 is SEHNR and CDR2 is FQNEAQ (reference sequence). The CDR3 is 16 amino acids. The ends lost 4 bases at V and 8 bases at J; junction bases unmatched: 8. The chain uses TRBV7-9 and TRBJ2-1, with TRBD2 identical over 13 bases. The sample consisted of peripheral blood. This receptor was identified in a man aged 45-65 years with active COVID-19. This CDR3 is CASSSRTSGSLHEQFF. As DNA, the CDR3 is TGTGCCAGCAGCTCTCGGACTAGCGGGAGTTTGCATGAGCAGTTCTTC.